This T cell receptor (beta chain) originates from a study of blood T cells in healthy people across ages. Broader study findings: The study found more naive CD4+ cells and higher diversity in long-lived than aged donors. Total diversity from one million sequenced T cells was likely underestimated. Per million T cells, the diversity of TCR beta decreased roughly linearly as age advanced.

This clonotype has more than one count but fewer than ten. The antigen remains unidentified. Germline V gene data show CDR1 as SGDLS and CDR2 as YYNGEE. V lost 3 bases and J 4 bases, leaving 19 bases between the germline ends. This CDR3 is built from 16 residues. Together with a sample-barcoded 5' primer, a J-beta primer mix was included in a second PCR lasting roughly 6 to 12 cycles. TCRdb re-called the 5' RACE reads through MiXCR, storing one row per CDR3 protein. The sample consists of over 1,500,000 distinct CDR3 sequences, about 49% of them appearing once. Donors were systemically healthy Caucasian individuals from Russia aged roughly 6 to 95 years.

Sequencing was done on a sample of blood. This chain connects TRBV9 to TRBJ1-2; weak D call: TRBD1 (5 bases). This receptor was obtained from a middle-aged woman in good health. In DNA form, the CDR3 reads TGTGCCAGCAGCGCCCGACGGACCCAGGGTCTCTATGGCTACACCTTC. Residues: CASSARRTQGLYGYTF.